This T cell receptor beta chain is from a study of T cell repertoires in cytomegalovirus infection. At the level of the study: Indicated by public TCR beta signatures were CMV infection and matching HLA type.

Study conclusions and caveats: HLA-C-restricted, CMV-specific TCR beta clonotypes were dominant ex vivo. Cumulative frequency of public TCR beta families picked out carriers of CMV plus the relevant HLA.

Germline lookup yields CDR1 MNHEY and CDR2 SVGEGT. With 2 bases removed from V and 6 bases from J, the gap between germline ends came to 12 bases. The CDR3 totals 14 residues. Concerning this clonotype: The antigen is unknown.

TCRdb reprocessed the reads via MiXCR and lists one record per CDR3 protein. The sample has roughly 630,000 distinct CDR3 sequences, less than 25% seen once; the top ten hold 8%. The rearrangement links TRBV6-2 or TRBV6-3 to TRBJ2-3; a possible D gene is TRBD2 (5 bases). What was sequenced was CD8+ T cells from PBMCs. The TCR originated in a human donor in good health (CMV status not recorded). Some clones in this sample may be carry-over from other donors' samples. DNA of the CDR3: TGTGCCAGCAGTTACGTGACAAGGAGGGATACGCAGTATTTT. This encodes CASSYVTRRDTQYF.